The clone carrying this TCR beta chain is medium-sized in the sample. The antigen remains undetermined. As handled by the study authors: A distant-metastasis classifier for papillary thyroid cancer was built using CDR3 differences across clinicopathological groups. TCRdb reanalyzed the PCR reads via MiXCR. TCRdb, not the authors, supplied the V and J calls. The sample yields some 38,000 clones, roughly a fifth seen once. The data originate from a study of metastatic and nonmetastatic thyroid tumors. The overall study: A comparison of repertoires was made across blood and tumor or nodule tissue from malignant and benign thyroid patients.

General observations from the study: It was reported that TCR beta diversity was significantly higher in malignant thyroid tumors than benign nodules, in blood and tumor.

Thyroid surgery had not been preceded by any treatment in any patient. Deletions cut 2 bases from V and 5 bases from J, with 10 bases between. The CDR3 extends over 14 amino acids. Germline loops: CDR1 MNHEY, CDR2 SVGEGT. Sequenced: blood. The TCR sequence derives from a female donor with papillary thyroid cancer or a benign thyroid nodule (not recorded which). Some clones in this sample may be carry-over from other donors' samples. V gene TRBV6-2 or TRBV6-3 combines with J gene TRBJ2-1, with D possibly being TRBD2 (6 bases). CDR3 DNA sequence: TGTGCCAGCAGTTACGTGGCGGGGCACAATGAGCAGTTCTTC. Amino acids: CASSYVAGHNEQFF.